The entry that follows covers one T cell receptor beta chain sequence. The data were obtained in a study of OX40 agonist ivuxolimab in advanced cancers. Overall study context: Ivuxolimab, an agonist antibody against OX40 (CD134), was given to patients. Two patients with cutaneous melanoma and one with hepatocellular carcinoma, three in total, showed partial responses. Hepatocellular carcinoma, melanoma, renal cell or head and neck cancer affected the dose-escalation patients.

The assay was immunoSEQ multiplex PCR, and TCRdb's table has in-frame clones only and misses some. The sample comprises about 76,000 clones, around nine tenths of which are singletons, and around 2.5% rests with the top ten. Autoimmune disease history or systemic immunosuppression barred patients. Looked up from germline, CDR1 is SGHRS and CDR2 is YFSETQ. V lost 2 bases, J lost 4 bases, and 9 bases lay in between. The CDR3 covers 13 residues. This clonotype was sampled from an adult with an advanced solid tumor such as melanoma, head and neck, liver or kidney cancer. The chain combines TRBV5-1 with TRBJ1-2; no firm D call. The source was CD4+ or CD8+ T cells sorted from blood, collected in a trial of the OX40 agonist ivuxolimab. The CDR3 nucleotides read TGCGCCAGCAGCTTAGGGTCCGGCTATGGCTACACCTTC. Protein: CASSLGSGYGYTF.